This T cell receptor beta chain was found in a study of blood T cell repertoires in COVID-19. Overall study: Acute and convalescent COVID-19 samples came from the United States, Italy and Spain. PBMCs, B-cell-depleted T cells, or T cells provided the cDNA or gDNA that made up the material.

How the authors handled the data: Amplification with reference gene primers provided the estimates of nucleated cell counts. Repertoires were generated with immunoSEQ multiplex PCR, while TCRdb's copy carries only in-frame clones and drops some. From that table come the V and J calls and clone size; the DNA was used to work out D and trimming. The sample yields about 27,000 clones, around 65% seen once. By share of the sample, this clone is medium-sized. This CDR3 contains 15 residues. J was trimmed by 8 bases and V by 0 bases; bases with no gene match: 5. Germline lookup yields CDR1 SGHNT and CDR2 YYREEE (reference sequence).

Material for sequencing was peripheral blood. This clonotype originated in a man in his sixties with active or convalescent COVID-19. The chain couples TRBV5-4 to TRBJ1-2; TRBD1 matches at 12 bases. DNA for the CDR3: TGTGCCAGCAGCTTGGCCATAGGGACAGGGGGCGGCTACACCTTC. Encoded protein: CASSLAIGTGGGYTF.